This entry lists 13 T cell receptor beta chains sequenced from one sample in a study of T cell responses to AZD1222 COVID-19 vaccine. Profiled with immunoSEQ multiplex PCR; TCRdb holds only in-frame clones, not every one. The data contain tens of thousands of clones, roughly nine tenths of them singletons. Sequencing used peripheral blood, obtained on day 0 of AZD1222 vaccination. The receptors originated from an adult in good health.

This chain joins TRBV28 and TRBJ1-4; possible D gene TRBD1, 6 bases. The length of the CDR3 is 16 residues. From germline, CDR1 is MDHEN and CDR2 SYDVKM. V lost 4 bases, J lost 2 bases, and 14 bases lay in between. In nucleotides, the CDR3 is TGTGCCAGCAGTTCCCGACAGGCGGCGACTAATGAAAAACTGTTTTTT. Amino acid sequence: CASSSRQAATNEKLFF.

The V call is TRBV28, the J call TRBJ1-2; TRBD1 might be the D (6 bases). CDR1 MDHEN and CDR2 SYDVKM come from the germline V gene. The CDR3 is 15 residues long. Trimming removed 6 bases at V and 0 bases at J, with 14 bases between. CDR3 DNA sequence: TGTGCCAGCAGGTCCTCGGGACACTCTAACTATGGCTACACCTTC. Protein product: CASRSSGHSNYGYTF.

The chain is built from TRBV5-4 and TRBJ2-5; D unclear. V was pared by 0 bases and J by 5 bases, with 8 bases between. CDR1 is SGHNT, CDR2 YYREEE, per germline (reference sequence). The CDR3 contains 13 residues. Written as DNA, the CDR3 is TGTGCCAGCAGCTTGGCCTCACAGGAGACCCAGTACTTC. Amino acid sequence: CASSLASQETQYF.

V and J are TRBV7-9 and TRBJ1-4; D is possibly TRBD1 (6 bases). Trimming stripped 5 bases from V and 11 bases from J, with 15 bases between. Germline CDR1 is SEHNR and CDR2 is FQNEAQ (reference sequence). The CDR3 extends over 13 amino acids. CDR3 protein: CASSPVGGDKLFF. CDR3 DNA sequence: TGTGCCAGCAGCCCAGTTGGGGGCGATAAACTGTTTTTT.

CDR3 nucleotide sequence: TGTGCCAGCAGCTGGGGTAGGCATAGCACAGATACGCAGTATTTT. Translation gives CASSWGRHSTDTQYF. The J gene is TRBJ2-3, the V gene TRBV7-9; D remains ambiguous. Trimming took off 4 bases at V and 0 bases at J, with 11 bases between the two ends. Germline V gives CDR1 SEHNR, CDR2 FQNEAQ (reference sequence). The CDR3 runs to 15 residues.

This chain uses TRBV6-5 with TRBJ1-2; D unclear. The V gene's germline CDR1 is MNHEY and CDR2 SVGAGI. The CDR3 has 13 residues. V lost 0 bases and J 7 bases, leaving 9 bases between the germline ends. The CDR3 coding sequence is TGTGCCAGCAGTTACTCCGGGGTCTTTGGCTACACCTTC. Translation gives CASSYSGVFGYTF.

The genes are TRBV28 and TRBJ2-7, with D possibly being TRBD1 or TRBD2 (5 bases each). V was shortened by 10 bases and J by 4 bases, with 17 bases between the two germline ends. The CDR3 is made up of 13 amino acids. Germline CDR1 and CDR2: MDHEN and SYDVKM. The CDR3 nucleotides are TGTGCCACCACGGGGAAGGGGACGTACGAGCAGTACTTC. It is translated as CATTGKGTYEQYF.

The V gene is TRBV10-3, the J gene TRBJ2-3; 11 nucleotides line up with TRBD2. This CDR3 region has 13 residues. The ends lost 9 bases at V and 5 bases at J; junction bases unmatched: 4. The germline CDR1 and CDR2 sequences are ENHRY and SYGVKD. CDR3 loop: CAMTSGEGDTQYF. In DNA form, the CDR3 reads TGTGCCATGACTAGCGGGGAGGGAGATACGCAGTATTTT.

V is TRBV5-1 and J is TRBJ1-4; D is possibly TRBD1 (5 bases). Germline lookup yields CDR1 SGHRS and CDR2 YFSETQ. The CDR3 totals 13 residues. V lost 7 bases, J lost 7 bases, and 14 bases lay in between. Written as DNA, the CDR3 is TGCGCCAGCTCTGTCAGGGAAGGTGAAAAACTGTTTTTT. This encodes CASSVREGEKLFF. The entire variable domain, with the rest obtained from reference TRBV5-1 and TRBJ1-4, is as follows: KAGVTQTPRYLIKTRGQQVTLSCSPISGHRSVSWYQQTPGQGLQFLFEYFSETQRNKGNFPGRFSGRQFSNSRSEMNVSTLELGDSALYLCASSVREGEKLFFGSGTQLSVL.

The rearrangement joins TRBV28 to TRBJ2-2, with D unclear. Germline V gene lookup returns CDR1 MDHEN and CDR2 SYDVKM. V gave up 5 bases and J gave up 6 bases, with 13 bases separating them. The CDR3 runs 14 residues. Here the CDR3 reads CASSPPPWPGELFF. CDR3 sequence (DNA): TGTGCCAGCAGTCCTCCTCCCTGGCCCGGGGAGCTGTTTTTT.

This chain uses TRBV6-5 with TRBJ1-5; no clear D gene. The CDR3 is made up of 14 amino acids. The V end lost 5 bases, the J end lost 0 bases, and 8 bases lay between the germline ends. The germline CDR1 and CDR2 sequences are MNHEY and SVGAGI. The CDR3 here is CASSPDNSNQPQHF. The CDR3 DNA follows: TGTGCCAGCAGTCCCGATAATAGCAATCAGCCCCAGCATTTT.

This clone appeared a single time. The CDR3 region is CASRGTDYNSPLHF. The CDR3 bases are TGTGCCAGCAGAGGGACAGATTATAATTCACCCCTCCACTTT. V and J are TRBV6-5 and TRBJ1-6, with 7 bases identical to TRBD1. V lost 6 bases and J lost 4; bases outside the gene matches: 3. The CDR3 consists of 14 residues. Germline lookup yields CDR1 MNHEY and CDR2 SVGAGI.

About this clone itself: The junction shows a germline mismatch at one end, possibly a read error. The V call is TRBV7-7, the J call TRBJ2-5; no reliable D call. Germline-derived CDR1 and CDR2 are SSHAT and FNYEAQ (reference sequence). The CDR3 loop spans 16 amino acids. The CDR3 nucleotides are TGTGCTAGCAGCTTAGTTGGAGATTCAGAGCAAGAGACCCAGTACTTC. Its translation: CASSLVGDSEQETQYF. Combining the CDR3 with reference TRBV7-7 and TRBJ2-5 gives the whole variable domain GAGVSQSPRYKVTKRGQDVTLRCDPISSHATLYWYQQALGQGPEFLTYFNYEAQPDKSGLPSDRFSAERPEGSISTLTIQRTEQRDSAMYRCASSLVGDSEQETQYFGPGTRLLVL.